The rows below give T cell receptor beta chains drawn from one sample of a study of T cells expressing NK-cell markers. TCRdb reprocessed the 5' RACE reads and reports one entry per CDR3 protein, with no DNA. Across about 460,000 distinct CDR3 sequences, the top ten clones capture 1.4% of the sample. Material: blood T cells: a sorted CD56 or NKG2C T cell subset, CD4+ or CD8+ T cells, or bulk PBMC T cells (not recorded which). The receptors were gathered from a woman between 50 and 59 years old in good health. Each CDR3 is given with its conserved first and last residue.

17	TRBV5-1	TRBJ2-2	CASSLGGLALNTGELFF
15	TRBV18	TRBJ1-4	CASSQVTGVGEKLFF
16	TRBV9	TRBJ1-2	CASSEAPSGIRGGYTF
13	TRBV19	TRBJ2-4	CASSVGPKNIQYF
12	TRBV5-6	TRBJ2-1	CASSTGLAEQFF
17	TRBV12-3/TRBV12-4	TRBJ2-1	CASSPPSGRGPYNEQFF
18	TRBV12-3/TRBV12-4	TRBJ2-3	CASSLATTGAGYTDTQYF
15	TRBV28	TRBJ2-2	CASSLPSANTGELFF
15	TRBV7-9	TRBJ2-1	CASNPGLAGGGEQFF
16	TRBV18	TRBJ2-3	CASSLRTSGQGDTQYF
15	TRBV10-3	TRBJ1-1	CAISGTVAGATEAFF
15	TRBV29-1	TRBJ2-1	CSALGGAGVSNEQFF
17	TRBV6-5	TRBJ2-2	CASSPGTSGTNTGELFF
16	TRBV6-1	TRBJ2-3	CASRPELAGVADTQYF
13	TRBV27	TRBJ2-7	CATWTDDSYEQYF
12	TRBV3-1	TRBJ1-1	CASSQGQVRAFF
15	TRBV7-9	TRBJ1-6	CASSQGGTADSPLHF
15	TRBV14	TRBJ2-7	CASSHRLTGGSEQYF
12	TRBV11-2	TRBJ2-3	CASSSVADTQYF
15	TRBV24-1	TRBJ2-2	CATSDNWVNTGELFF
15	TRBV29-1	TRBJ2-2	CSVDLAYTNTGELFF
15	TRBV5-6	TRBJ1-1	CASSANQGLGTEAFF
14	TRBV7-9	TRBJ2-2	CASVETGNTGELFF
17	TRBV7-2	TRBJ2-2	CASSLSSGRARAGELFF
14	TRBV5-1	TRBJ2-2	CASSLIQGTGELFF
16	TRBV5-1	TRBJ1-1	CASSLLRGAPHSEAFF
16	TRBV11-3	TRBJ2-1	CASNIGGQGARYEQFF
17	TRBV15	TRBJ2-1	CATSRVMVRTRINEQFF
14	TRBV5-5	TRBJ2-5	CASSWTGGSETQYF
18	TRBV11-2	TRBJ2-6	CASSPRQRGSSGANVLTF
14	TRBV15	TRBJ2-7	CATSRARKSYEQYF
15	TRBV20-1	TRBJ2-2	CSARGPGLNTGELFF
16	TRBV5-1	TRBJ2-1	CASSLIGPERDNEQFF
19	TRBV5-1	TRBJ2-1	CASSVLPGLAAASYNEQFF
13	TRBV29-1	TRBJ1-1	CSVERGRFTEAFF
15	TRBV12-3/TRBV12-4	TRBJ2-1	CASSLGLHGGNEQFF
13	TRBV9	TRBJ1-1	CASSVQIGSEAFF
15	TRBV12-3/TRBV12-4	TRBJ2-7	CASSFSTGGGYEQYF
14	TRBV11-2	TRBJ2-5	CASSGGGRQETQYF
17	TRBV12-3/TRBV12-4	TRBJ2-3	CASSLRLAGSSTDTQYF
13	TRBV12-3/TRBV12-4	TRBJ2-2	CASSLAATGELFF